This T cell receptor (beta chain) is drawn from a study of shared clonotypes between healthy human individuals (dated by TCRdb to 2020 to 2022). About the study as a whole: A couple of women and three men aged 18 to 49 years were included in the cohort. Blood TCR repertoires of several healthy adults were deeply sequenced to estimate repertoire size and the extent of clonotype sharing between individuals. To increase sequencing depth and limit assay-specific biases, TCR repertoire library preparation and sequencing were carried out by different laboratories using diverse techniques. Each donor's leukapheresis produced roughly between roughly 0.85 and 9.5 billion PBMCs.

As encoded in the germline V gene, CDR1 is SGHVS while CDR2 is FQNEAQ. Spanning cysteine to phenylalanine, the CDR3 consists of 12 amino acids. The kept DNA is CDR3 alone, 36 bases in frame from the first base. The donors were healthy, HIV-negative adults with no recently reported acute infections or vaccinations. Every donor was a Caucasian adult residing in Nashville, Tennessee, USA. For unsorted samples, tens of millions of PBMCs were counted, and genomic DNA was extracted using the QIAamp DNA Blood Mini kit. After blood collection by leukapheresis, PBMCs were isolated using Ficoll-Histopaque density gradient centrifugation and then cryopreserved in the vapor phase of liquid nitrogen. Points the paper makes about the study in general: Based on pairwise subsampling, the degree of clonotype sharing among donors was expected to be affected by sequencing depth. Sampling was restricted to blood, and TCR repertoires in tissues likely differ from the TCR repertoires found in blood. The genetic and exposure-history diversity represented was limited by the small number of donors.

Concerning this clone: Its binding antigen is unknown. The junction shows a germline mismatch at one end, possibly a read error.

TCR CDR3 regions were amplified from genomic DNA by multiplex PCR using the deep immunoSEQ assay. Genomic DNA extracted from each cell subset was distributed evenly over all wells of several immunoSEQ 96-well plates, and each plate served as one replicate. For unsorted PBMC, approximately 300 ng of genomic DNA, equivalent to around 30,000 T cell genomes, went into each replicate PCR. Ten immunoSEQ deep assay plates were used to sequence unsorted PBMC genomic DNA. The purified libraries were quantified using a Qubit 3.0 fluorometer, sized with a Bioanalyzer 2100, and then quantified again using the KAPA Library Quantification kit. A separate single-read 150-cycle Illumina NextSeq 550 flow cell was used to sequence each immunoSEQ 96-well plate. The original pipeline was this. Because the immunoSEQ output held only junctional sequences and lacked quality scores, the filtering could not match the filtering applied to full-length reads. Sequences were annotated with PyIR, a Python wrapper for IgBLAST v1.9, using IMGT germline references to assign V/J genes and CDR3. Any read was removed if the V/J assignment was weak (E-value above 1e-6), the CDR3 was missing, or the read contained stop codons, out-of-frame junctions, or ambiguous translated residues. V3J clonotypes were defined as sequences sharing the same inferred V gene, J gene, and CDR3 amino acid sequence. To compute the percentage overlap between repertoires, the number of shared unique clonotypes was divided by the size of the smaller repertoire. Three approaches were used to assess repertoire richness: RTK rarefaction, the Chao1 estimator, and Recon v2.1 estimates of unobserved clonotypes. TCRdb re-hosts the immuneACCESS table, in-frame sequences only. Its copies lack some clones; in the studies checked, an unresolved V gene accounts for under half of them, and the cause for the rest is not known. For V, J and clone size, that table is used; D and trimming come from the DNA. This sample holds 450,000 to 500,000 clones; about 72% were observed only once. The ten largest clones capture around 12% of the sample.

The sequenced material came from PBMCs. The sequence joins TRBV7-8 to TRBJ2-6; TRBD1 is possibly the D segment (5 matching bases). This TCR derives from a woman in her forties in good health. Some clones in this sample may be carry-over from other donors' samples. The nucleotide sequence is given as TGTGCCAGCGGCTCTGGGGCCAACGTCCTGACCTTC. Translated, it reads CASGSGANVLTF. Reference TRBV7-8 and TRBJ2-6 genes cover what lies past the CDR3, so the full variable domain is GAGVSQSPRYKVAKRGQDVALRCDPISGHVSLFWYQQALGQGPEFLTYFQNEAQLDKSGLPSDRFFAERPEGSVSTLKIQRTQQEDSAVYLCASGSGANVLTFGAGSRLTVL.